This T cell receptor beta chain was documented in a study of cytomegalovirus exposure and HLA in healthy donors (dated by TCRdb to about 2017). About the study as a whole: In an earlier analysis of 550 to 750 of the donors, 276 Gb of sequence data and 95 million to 130 million unique TCR beta sequences from 180 million or so T cells were reported. The study aimed to test whether cataloging public T cell receptors could reveal signatures of past pathogen exposure. Donor age, sex, ethnicity and CMV serostatus were collected together with the repertoire data. About 5 DR-DQ haplotypes were handled as single units for association and clustering, since linkage in the cohort was strong. Every repertoire in the discovery cohort had been generated on one and the same sequencing platform. An early release covering around 630 HLA-typed donors comprised approximately 290 gigabases of sequencing data and tens of millions of unique TCR sequences. Along with the roughly 710-subject first cohort, a separate validation cohort of over a hundred different subjects was used. A later genetic analysis used genome-wide SNP genotypes for about 60% of the 666 donors, treating that subset as a discovery cohort. In a later analysis, previously published TCR beta repertoires from roughly 710 donors were re-analyzed and high-resolution HLA genotyping was added so that TCR occurrence patterns could be studied. To predict cytomegalovirus infection status, the study brought together high-throughput TCR immunosequencing, statistical association of individual TCRs with disease status, and machine learning. On average, over 200,000 unique TCR beta nucleotide sequences were sequenced per donor among 350 to 400 genotyped donors of the cohort, with roughly 20% of those sequences being non-productive. HLA typing included class I and class II loci at four-digit resolution. The genetic ancestry cluster associated with self-reported Caucasian donors included about four fifths of the approximately 430 genotyped donors. Typing coverage differed by locus: A, B, C, DRB1 and DQB1 were typed in roughly 620-640 donors, DQA1 in roughly 500, DPA1 in around 580, and DPB1 in roughly 470. The later analysis used no new phenotypic data to find candidate immune exposures, relying instead on TCR beta sequences and their occurrence across donors. In an earlier analysis of over 550 of the donors, high-throughput TCR beta sequencing was used to judge whether each TCR beta V gene segment behaved as functional or pseudogenic. The T cell repertoires of roughly 660 subjects were profiled by immunosequencing and related to cytomegalovirus serostatus.

The protocol used for the library was the immunoSEQ multiplex PCR assay. For the multiplex PCR, a mixture combining 60 forward primers for TCR Vbeta segments and 13 reverse primers for TCR Jbeta segments was used. The CDR3 region of rearranged TCR beta genes was amplified from genomic DNA with a multiplex PCR assay. Amplified TCR beta libraries were sequenced as 87-base-pair reads on the Illumina HiSeq System. Concerning the study's data processing: In a later analysis, 77 million or so unique TCR beta chains were counted across the approximately 620 repertoires, and roughly 11 million of these chains were shared by at least two donors. A nearest-neighbor algorithm error-corrected the raw reads and collapsed the reads into unique sequences, merging closely related sequences to remove PCR and sequencing errors. To assign V, D and J gene segments, CDR3 sequences were aligned to IMGT reference sequences. Each retained sequence needed at least a six-nucleotide match to both a V gene segment and a J gene segment. Rearrangements were classified as productive when the CDR3 lacked stop codons and remained in frame with V and J, and all other rearrangements were classified as non-productive. Following IMGT convention, CDR3 was defined as the stretch from the second conserved V-encoded cysteine to the conserved J-encoded phenylalanine. In an earlier analysis of approximately 500 of the donors, sequences lacking an unambiguous match to a single V gene segment were excluded. An earlier analysis of a few hundred of the donors called V segments functional above 56.7% productive rearrangements and segregating when the between-donor standard deviation exceeded 5%. A statistical classification framework was built to diagnose cytomegalovirus status from the catalog of TCR beta chain sequences. In a later analysis, V and J genes were assigned by comparing TCR nucleotide sequences against IMGT/GENE-DB human TR gene sequences. The TCRdist pipeline was used in a later analysis to assign CDR3 sequences and most-parsimonious VDJ recombination scenarios. In a later analysis, every TCR beta chain was defined by the combination of its CDR3 amino acid sequence and its V-gene family, and reads without a unique V-gene family were dropped. In a later analysis, approximately 640 highly shared, low-generation-probability nucleotide sequences were removed to address suspected cross-contamination and a sequencing artifact. In a later analysis, a clonal expansion index was calculated for each public chain from normalized within-repertoire ranks of inferred template counts. Generation probabilities in a later analysis came from a VDJ recombination model fitted to out-of-frame rearrangements, and those results were checked against IGoR. Hypergeometric tests were used in a later analysis to score TCR-TCR, TCR-HLA and TCR-CMV co-occurrence, with a repertoire-size bias correction applied to the TCR pairs. To estimate false discovery rates, a later analysis permuted the HLA or CMV assignments 20 times. In a later analysis, co-occurring TCRs were grouped using DBSCAN, and TCRdist sequence similarity was added for clustering within HLA-allele-positive subsets. Repertoires with fewer than 30,000 or more than 120,000 public chains, plus five repertoires with anomalous nucleotide sharing, were excluded from co-occurrence clustering. Here the immuneACCESS table is served through TCRdb, limited to in-frame sequences with V and J called. Missing clones are a known gap in these copies; in checked studies unresolved V genes cover under half, and the rest lacks a known reason. V and J calls and clone size are those listed in that table; D and trimming were worked out from the DNA. This sample has about 100,000 clones in its table, and over 75% of those were observed once. The top ten clonotypes cover less than 9.5% of the sample.

Concerning this clone: Its antigen has not been determined. Base qualities are missing; no much larger clone stands one base away.

Measured from the cysteine to the phenylalanine, the CDR3 is 15 residues long. Left in the record is the CDR3 DNA by itself, 45 bases read in frame from the first base. From a lookup of the germline V gene, CDR1 and CDR2 are SGHRS and YFSETQ. Summary of the overall study and its limitations: In vitro tests confirmed that a few of the cytomegalovirus-associated TCR beta chains recognize cytomegalovirus antigens. In a later analysis, more than 15,000 TCR beta sequences were associated with specific HLA alleles at a false discovery rate of 0.05. In this cohort, only TCR beta chains were sequenced, and detectable features were limited by the absence of alpha or paired-chain data. According to the authors, the approach could potentially be generalized to other disease states and immunological phenotypes. When HLA alleles, especially DR and DQ, strongly co-occurred, TCR associations were difficult to assign to individual alleles. A cluster of highly shared sequence variants was judged likely to be a technical artifact of the sequencing pipeline. The classifier was reported to diagnose cytomegalovirus status with high specificity and sensitivity in both the original and validation cohorts. In a later analysis, several top co-occurrence clusters were reported to appear linked to parvovirus B19, influenza, CMV and Epstein-Barr virus. In a later analysis, TCR association rates were found to vary across HLA loci, with the most associated TCRs seen for DRB1 alleles and the fewest for HLA-C alleles. Because counts were too low, roughly 16 rarely observed V segments, including chromosome 9 orphons, were left out of the earlier analysis of 500 to 750 of the donors. An association between a missense DCLRE1C variant and V-gene and J-gene trimming of TCR beta chains was found in a later genetic analysis and replicated in an independent cohort. Roughly uniform sequencing depth across donors was assumed in presence/absence analyses, although this assumption may not hold. A further reported finding was that TCR beta sequences accurately predicted the HLA-A and HLA-B alleles for most subjects in the first cohort. Linkage disequilibrium might explain the correlated functional status among segregating V segments, but an unknown experimental factor could not be ruled out. For the cohort, immune exposure information was limited to CMV serostatus. Compared with the approximately 670-donor mean, donors in an Asian-associated ancestry cluster had fewer N-insertions in productive TCRs, according to a later genetic analysis. Across donors, most TCR sequences were observed very rarely, whereas some public TCRs were present in many individuals. In a later analysis, HLA-associated TCR beta chains were found to be more clonally expanded and to have lower generation probabilities than equally common non-associated chains. Broadly in line with IMGT annotations, most TCR beta V segments showed up in productive rearrangements about 87% or about 30% of the time in an earlier analysis of around 550 of the donors. According to a later analysis, most CMV-associated TCR beta chains appeared to be HLA-restricted, and the HLA associations seemed to be driven largely by CMV exposure. Some IMGT-functional V segments, including TRBV6-2 and TRBV6-3, could not be distinguished by the 87-base-pair reads and were therefore excluded. In the study, some 160 TCR beta chains were listed as associated with cytomegalovirus. Because HLA typing was missing for some donors at each locus, association tests included only the typed subset.

The cohort consisted of 600 or so healthy bone marrow donors. Cohort members were all nominally healthy when sampled, although unrecorded immune exposures were likely present. The donor was CMV seronegative and belonged to the group of 352 seronegative cohort members. Every donor gave a peripheral blood sample, and the peripheral blood mononuclear cells from that sample were used for TCR beta sequencing. Genomic DNA was extracted from the blood cell samples with the Qiagen DNeasy Blood Extraction Kit. The V gene is TRBV5-1 and the J gene is TRBJ2-5; TRBD2 could be the D gene, as 7 bases match. Matching the DNA end better, TRBJ2-7 makes the J call doubtful. The receptor was isolated from a man aged 30 to 39 in good health and CMV-seronegative. Sequencing was carried out using PBMCs. The DNA reads as follows: TGCGCCAGCAGCTTGGCCGGGGGGCTTGCCTACGAGCAGTACTTC. Its protein reads: CASSLAGGLAYEQYF.